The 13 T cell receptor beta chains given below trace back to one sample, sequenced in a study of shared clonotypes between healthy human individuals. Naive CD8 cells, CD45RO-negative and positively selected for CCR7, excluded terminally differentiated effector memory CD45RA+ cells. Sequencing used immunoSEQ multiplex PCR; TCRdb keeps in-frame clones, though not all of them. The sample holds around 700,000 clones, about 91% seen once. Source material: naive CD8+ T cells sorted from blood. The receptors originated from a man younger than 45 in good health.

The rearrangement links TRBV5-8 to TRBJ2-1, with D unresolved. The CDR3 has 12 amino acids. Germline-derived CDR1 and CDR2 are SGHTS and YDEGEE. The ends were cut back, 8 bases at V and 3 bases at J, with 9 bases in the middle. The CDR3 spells CASSQGYNEQFF. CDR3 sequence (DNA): TGTGCCAGTTCCCAAGGCTACAATGAGCAGTTCTTC.

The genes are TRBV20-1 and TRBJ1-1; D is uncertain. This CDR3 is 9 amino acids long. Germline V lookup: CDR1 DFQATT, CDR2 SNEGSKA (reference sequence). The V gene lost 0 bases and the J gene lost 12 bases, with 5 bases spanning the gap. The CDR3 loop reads CSARDRPFF. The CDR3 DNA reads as TGCAGTGCTAGAGATCGGCCTTTCTTT.

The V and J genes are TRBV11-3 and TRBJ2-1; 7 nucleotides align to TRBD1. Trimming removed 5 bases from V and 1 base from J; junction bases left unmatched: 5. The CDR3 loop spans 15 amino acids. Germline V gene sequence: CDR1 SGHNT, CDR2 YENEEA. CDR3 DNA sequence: TGTGCCAGCAGCGAGACAGGGACGTCCTACAATGAGCAGTTCTTC. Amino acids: CASSETGTSYNEQFF.

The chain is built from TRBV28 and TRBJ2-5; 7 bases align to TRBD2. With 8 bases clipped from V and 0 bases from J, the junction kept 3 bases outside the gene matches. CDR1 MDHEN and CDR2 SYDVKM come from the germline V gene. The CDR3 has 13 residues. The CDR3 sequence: CASGRVHQETQYF. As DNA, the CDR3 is TGTGCCAGCGGGAGGGTACACCAAGAGACCCAGTACTTC.

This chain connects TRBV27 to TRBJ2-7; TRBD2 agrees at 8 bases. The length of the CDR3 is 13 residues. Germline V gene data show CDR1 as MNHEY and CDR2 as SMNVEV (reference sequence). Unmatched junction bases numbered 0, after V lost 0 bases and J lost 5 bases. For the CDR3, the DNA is TGTGCCAGCAGTTTATCTAGCGGGAACGAGCAGTACTTC. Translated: CASSLSSGNEQYF.

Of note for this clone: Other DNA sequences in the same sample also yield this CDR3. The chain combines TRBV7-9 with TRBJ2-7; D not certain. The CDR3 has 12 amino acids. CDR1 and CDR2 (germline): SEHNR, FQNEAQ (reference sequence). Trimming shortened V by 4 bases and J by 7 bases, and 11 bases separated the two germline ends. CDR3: CASSSTPWEQYF. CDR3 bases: TGTGCCAGCAGCTCGACACCTTGGGAGCAGTACTTC.

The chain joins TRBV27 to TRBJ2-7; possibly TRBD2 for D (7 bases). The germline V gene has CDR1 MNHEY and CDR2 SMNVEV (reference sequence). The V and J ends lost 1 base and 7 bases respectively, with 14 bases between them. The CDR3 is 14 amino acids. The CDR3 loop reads CASSLLQGLREQYF. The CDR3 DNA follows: TGTGCCAGCAGTTTATTACAGGGACTACGGGAGCAGTACTTC.

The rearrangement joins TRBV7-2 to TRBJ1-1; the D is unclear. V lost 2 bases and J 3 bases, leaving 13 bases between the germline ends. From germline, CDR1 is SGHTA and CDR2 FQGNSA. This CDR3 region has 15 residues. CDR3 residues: CASSLLGYGDTEAFF. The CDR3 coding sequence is TGTGCCAGCAGCTTACTCGGGTACGGGGACACTGAAGCTTTCTTT.

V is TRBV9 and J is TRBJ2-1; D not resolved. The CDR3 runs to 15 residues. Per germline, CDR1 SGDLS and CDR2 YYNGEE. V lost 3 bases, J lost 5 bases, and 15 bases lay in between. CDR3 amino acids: CASSASRAVHNEQFF. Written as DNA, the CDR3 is TGTGCCAGCAGCGCAAGCAGAGCAGTGCACAATGAGCAGTTCTTC.

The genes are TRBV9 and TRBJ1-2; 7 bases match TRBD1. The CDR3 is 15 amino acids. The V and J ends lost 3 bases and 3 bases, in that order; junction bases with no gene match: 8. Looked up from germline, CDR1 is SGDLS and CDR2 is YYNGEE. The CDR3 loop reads CASSALQGIDYGYTF. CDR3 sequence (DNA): TGTGCCAGCAGCGCGTTACAGGGGATCGACTATGGCTACACCTTC.

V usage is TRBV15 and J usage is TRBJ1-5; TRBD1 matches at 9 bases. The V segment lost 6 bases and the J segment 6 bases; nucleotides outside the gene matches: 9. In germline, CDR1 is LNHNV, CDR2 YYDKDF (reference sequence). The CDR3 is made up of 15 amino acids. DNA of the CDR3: TGTGCCACCAGAATGCGGACAGGGGTACTTCAGCCCCAGCATTTT. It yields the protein CATRMRTGVLQPQHF.

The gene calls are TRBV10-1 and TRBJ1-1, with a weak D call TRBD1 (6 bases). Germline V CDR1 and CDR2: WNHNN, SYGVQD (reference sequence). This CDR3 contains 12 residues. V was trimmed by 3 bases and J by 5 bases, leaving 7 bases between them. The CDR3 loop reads CASSDDRTEAFF. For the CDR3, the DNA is TGCGCCAGCAGTGACGACAGGACTGAAGCTTTCTTT.

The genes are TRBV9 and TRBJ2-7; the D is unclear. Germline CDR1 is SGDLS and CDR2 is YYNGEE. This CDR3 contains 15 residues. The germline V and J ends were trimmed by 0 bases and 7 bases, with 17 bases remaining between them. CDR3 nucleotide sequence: TGTGCCAGCAGCGTAGGACAAGGTGAGGATACGGAGCAGTACTTC. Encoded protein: CASSVGQGEDTEQYF.